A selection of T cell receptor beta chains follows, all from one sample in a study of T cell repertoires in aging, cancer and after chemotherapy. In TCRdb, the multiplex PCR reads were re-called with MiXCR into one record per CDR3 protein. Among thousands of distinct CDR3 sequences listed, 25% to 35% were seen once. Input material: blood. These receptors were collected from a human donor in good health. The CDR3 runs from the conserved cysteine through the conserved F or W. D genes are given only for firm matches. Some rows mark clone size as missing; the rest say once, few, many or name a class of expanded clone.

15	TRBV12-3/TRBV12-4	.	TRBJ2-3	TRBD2	TGTGCCAGCAGTTTAGGGACTAGCTACACAGATACGCAGTATTTT	CASSLGTSYTDTQYF
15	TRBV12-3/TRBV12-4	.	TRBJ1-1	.	TGTGCCAGCAGTTCTTGGGACAACGCAAACACTGAAGCTTTCTTT	CASSSWDNANTEAFF
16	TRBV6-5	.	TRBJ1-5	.	TGTGCCAGCAGTTACGGGACAACTTATAGCAATCAGCCCCAGCATTTT	CASSYGTTYSNQPQHF
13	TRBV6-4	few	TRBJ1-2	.	TGTGCCAGCAGTGACAGGGCTAACTATGGCTACACCTTC	CASSDRANYGYTF
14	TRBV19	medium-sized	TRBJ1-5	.	TGTGCCAGTAGTGCGACTTATAGCAATCAGCCCCAGCATTTT	CASSATYSNQPQHF
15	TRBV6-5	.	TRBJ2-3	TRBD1	TGTGCCAGCAATCGGGACAGGGACTACACAGATACGCAGTATTTT	CASNRDRDYTDTQYF
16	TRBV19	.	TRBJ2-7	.	TGTGCCAGTAGTACCGGTTCTCAAGGTTTCGGCCACGAGCAGTACTTC	CASSTGSQGFGHEQYF
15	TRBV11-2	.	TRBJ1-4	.	TGTGCCAGCAGCTTCAGGGGATCAACTAATGAAAAACTGTTTTTT	CASSFRGSTNEKLFF
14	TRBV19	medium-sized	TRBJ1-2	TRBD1	TGTGCCAGTACCCCGACAGGGGCCAACTATGGCTACACCTTC	CASTPTGANYGYTF
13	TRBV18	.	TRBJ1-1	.	TGTGCCAGCTCGGTACAGTCGAACACTGAAGCTTTCTTT	CASSVQSNTEAFF
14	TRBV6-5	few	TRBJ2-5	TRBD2	TGTGCCAGCAGTTACCAGACTAGCGGGGAAACCCAGTACTTC	CASSYQTSGETQYF
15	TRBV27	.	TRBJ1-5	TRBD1	TGTGCCAGCAGTTTATCCTGGACAGGGTGGCAGCCCCAGCATTTT	CASSLSWTGWQPQHF
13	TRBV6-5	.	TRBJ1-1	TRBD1	TGTGCCAGCAGAAGGACAGGAAACACTGAAGCTTTCTTT	CASRRTGNTEAFF
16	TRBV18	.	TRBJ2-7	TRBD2	TGTGCCAGCTCACCAGGGCTAGCGGGAGTAGTCTACGAGCAGTACTTC	CASSPGLAGVVYEQYF
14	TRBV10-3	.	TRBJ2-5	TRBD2	TGCGCCAGCAGCGTCGCTAGCGGGAGTTGGACCCAGTACTTC	CASSVASGSWTQYF
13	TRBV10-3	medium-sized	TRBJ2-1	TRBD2	TGTGCCATCCCGAGACTAGCGGGATTAGAGCAGTTCTTC	CAIPRLAGLEQFF
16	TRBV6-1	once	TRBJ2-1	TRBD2	TGTGCCAGCAGTGAAGCGGGGACTAGCGCTTACAATGAGCAGTTCTTC	CASSEAGTSAYNEQFF
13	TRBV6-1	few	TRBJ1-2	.	TGTGCCAGCAGTGAGTCGCAGGGGACTGGCTACACCTTC	CASSESQGTGYTF
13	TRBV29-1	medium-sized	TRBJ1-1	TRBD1	TGCAGCGCTATGACAGGGATGGACACTGAAGCTTTCTTT	CSAMTGMDTEAFF
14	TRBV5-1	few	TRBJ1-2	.	TGCGCCAGCAGCTTGGATGGGGGGGGCTATGGCTACACCTTC	CASSLDGGGYGYTF
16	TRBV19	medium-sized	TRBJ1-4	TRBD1	TGTGCCAGTAGTGTTCCAACCGGGACAGGGGATGAAAAACTGTTTTTT	CASSVPTGTGDEKLFF
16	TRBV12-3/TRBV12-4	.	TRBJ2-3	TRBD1	TGTGCCAGCACCCTACACAGGGGGTCTACCACAGATACGCAGTATTTT	CASTLHRGSTTDTQYF
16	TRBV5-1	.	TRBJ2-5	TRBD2	TGCGCCAGCAGCCCACGACTAGCGCGACTGGGGGAGACCCAGTACTTC	CASSPRLARLGETQYF
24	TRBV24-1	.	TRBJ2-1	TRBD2	TGTGCCACCAGTGCGGGATTTATTTGGGGAGCAGGGCACCCCGGCGGGAGCTCCTACAATGAGCAGTTCTTC	CATSAGFIWGAGHPGGSSYNEQFF
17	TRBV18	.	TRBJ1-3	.	TGTGCCAGCTCACCACGGAAGGGTGACATCTCTGGAAACACCATATATTTT	CASSPRKGDISGNTIYF
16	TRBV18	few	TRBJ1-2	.	TGTGCCAGCTCACACCCCCGCCCCACAGGCCTATATGGCTACACCTTC	CASSHPRPTGLYGYTF
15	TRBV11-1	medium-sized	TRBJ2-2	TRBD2	TGTGCCAGCAGCCGCATAGCGGGAGGGCCCGGGGAGCTGTTTTTT	CASSRIAGGPGELFF
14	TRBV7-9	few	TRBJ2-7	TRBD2	TGTGCCAGCAGCTTAGCGGGAGGGGTGTACGAGCAGTACTTC	CASSLAGGVYEQYF
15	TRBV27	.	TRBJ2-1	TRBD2	TGTGCCAGCAGTCCATGGACTAGCGCTTACAATGAGCAGTTCTTC	CASSPWTSAYNEQFF
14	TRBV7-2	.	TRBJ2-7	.	TGTGCCAGGTCCTGGGGTCAGGAGACCTACGAGCAGTACTTC	CARSWGQETYEQYF
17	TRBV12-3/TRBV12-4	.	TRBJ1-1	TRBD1	TGTGCCAGCAGTCTCAGGGGGGGATCCCGGGTGAACACTGAAGCTTTCTTT	CASSLRGGSRVNTEAFF
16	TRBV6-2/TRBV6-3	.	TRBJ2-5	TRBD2	TGTGCCAGCAGTTACTCTTTAGCGGGAGACCAAGAGACCCAGTACTTC	CASSYSLAGDQETQYF
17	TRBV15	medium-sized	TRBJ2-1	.	TGTGCCACCAGCAGAGTGAGGGTAGTATACGGAGCGGGTGAGCAGTTCTTC	CATSRVRVVYGAGEQFF
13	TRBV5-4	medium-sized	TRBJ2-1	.	TGTGCCAGCAGCTTGGAAGGGGACAATGAGCAGTTCTTC	CASSLEGDNEQFF
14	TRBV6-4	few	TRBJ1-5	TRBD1	TGTGCCAGCAATAAGACAGGGCTACGGGCGCCCCAGCATTTT	CASNKTGLRAPQHF
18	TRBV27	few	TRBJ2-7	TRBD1	TGTGCCAGCAGTCCCCTCTATATTTCCGGACAGGTTTCCTACGAGCAGTACTTC	CASSPLYISGQVSYEQYF
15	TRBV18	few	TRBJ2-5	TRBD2	TGTGCCAGCTCACCGAGGGAGGGCCAGGGTGAGACCCAGTACTTC	CASSPREGQGETQYF
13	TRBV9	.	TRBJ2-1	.	TGTGCCAGCACCGGGACCGGCTTCAATGAGCAGTTCTTC	CASTGTGFNEQFF
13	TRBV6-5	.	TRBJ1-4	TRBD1	TGTGCCAGCAGCCAGGGGGGAAATGAAAAACTGTTTTTT	CASSQGGNEKLFF
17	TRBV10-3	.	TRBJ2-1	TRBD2	TGTGCCATCAGTGAAGGCCGCAGGAGCGGGAGCAACAATGAGCAGTTCTTC	CAISEGRRSGSNNEQFF
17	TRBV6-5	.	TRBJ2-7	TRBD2	TGTGCCTGCAGTGAGTGTGGCGGGAGGGATCACTCCTACGAGCAGTACTTC	CACSECGGRDHSYEQYF
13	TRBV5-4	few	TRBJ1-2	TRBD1	TGTGCCAGCAGAGGGACAGGGGACTATGGCTACACCTTC	CASRGTGDYGYTF